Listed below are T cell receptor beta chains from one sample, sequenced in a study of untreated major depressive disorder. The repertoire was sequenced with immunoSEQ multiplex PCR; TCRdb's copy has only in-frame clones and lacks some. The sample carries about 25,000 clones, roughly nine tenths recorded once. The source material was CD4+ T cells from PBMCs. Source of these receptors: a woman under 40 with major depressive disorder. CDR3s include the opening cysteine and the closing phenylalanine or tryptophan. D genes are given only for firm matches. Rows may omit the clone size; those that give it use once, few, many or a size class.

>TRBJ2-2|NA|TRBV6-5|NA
CASGVDGGGDGELFF
TGTGCCAGCGGCGTCGACGGGGGTGGGGACGGGGAGCTGTTTTTT
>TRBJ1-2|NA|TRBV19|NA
CASSSRGNYGYTF
TGTGCCAGTAGCAGCAGGGGCAACTATGGCTACACCTTC
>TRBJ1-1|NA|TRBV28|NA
CASSHRSEAFF
TGTGCCAGCAGCCATCGATCAGAAGCTTTCTTT
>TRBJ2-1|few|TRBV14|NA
CASSQLDSAYNEQFF
TGTGCCAGCAGCCAACTGGACAGTGCTTACAATGAGCAGTTCTTC
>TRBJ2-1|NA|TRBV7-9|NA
CASSLTRAYNEQFF
TGTGCCAGCAGCTTAACGCGGGCCTACAATGAGCAGTTCTTC
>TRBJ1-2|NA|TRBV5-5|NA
CASSPDGNWGYGYTF
TGTGCCAGCAGCCCCGACGGAAATTGGGGCTATGGCTACACCTTC
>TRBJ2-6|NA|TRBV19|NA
CASTKNHGISSGANVLTF
TGTGCCAGTACCAAAAATCACGGGATAAGCTCTGGGGCCAACGTCCTGACTTTC
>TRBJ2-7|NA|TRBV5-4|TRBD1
CASSLSGGNYEQYF
TGTGCCAGCAGCTTGTCAGGGGGCAACTACGAGCAGTACTTC
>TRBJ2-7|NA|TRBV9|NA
CASSVEDSSYEQYF
TGTGCCAGCAGCGTAGAAGACTCCTCCTACGAGCAGTACTTC
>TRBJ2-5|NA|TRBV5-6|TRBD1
CASRPGSDRGETQYF
TGTGCCAGCAGACCGGGGAGTGACAGGGGAGAGACCCAGTACTTC
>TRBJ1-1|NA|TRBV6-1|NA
CASSAIMTEAFF
TGTGCCAGCAGTGCAATCATGACTGAAGCTTTCTTT
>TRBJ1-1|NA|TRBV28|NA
CASNQGLRNTEAFF
TGTGCCAGCAATCAGGGTCTCAGGAACACTGAAGCTTTCTTT
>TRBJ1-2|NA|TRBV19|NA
CASSGWDNYGYTF
TGTGCCAGTAGTGGGTGGGACAACTATGGCTACACCTTC
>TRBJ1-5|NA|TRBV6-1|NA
CAITPGRSNQPQHF
TGTGCCATCACCCCAGGTCGTAGCAATCAGCCCCAGCATTTT
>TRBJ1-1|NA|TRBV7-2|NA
CASSLVVLQRPMNTEAFF
TGTGCCAGCAGCTTAGTTGTTCTACAGCGTCCCATGAACACTGAAGCTTTCTTT
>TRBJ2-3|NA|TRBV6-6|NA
CASSYLTHGDTQYF
TGTGCCAGCAGTTACCTGACCCATGGGGATACGCAGTATTTT
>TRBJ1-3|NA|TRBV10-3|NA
CAISEKGNTIYF
TGTGCCATCAGTGAAAAGGGAAACACCATATATTTT
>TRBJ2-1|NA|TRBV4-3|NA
CASSHLLEGTPGASSYNEQFF
TGCGCCAGCAGCCACCTCCTGGAGGGGACCCCGGGAGCTAGCTCCTACAATGAGCAGTTCTTC
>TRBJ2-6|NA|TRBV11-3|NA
CASSLVSGANVLTF
TGTGCCAGCAGCTTGGTATCTGGGGCCAACGTCCTGACTTTC
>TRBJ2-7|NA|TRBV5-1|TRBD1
CASSSSGTGSYEQYF
TGCGCCAGCAGCTCCTCCGGGACAGGTTCCTACGAGCAGTACTTC
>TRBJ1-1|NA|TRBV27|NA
CASSRGDGYTEAFF
TGTGCCAGCAGCCGTGGGGATGGGTACACTGAAGCTTTCTTT
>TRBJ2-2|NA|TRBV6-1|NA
CASSDLTDSGELFF
TGTGCCAGCAGTGACCTGACAGATTCCGGGGAGCTGTTTTTT
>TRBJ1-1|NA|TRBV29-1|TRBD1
CSGGQGAWVAEAFF
TGCAGCGGCGGACAGGGGGCTTGGGTCGCTGAAGCTTTCTTT
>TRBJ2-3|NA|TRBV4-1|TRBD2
CASSQARLAGGTDTQYF
TGCGCCAGCAGCCAGGCCAGACTAGCGGGGGGGACCGATACGCAGTATTTT